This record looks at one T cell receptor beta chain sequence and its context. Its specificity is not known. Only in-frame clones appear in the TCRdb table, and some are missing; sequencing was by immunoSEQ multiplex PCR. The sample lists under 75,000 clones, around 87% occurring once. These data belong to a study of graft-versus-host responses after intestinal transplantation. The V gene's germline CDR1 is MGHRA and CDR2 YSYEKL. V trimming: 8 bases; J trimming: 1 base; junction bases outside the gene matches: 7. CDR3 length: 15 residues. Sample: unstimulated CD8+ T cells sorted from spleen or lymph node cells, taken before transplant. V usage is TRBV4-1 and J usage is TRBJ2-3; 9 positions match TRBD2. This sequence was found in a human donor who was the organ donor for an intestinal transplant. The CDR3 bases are TGCGCCAGCGATGATAGCGGGGGCCGCACAGATACGCAGTATTTT. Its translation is CASDDSGGRTDTQYF.